A few counts support the clone carrying this T cell receptor (beta chain). This specimen belongs to a study of blood T cell repertoires in COVID-19. V was shortened by 0 bases and J by 2 bases, with 13 bases between the two germline ends. Germline V CDR1 and CDR2: SGHAT, FQNNGV. The CDR3 is made up of 16 amino acids. The method was immunoSEQ multiplex PCR; TCRdb's version includes in-frame clones alone and lacks a portion of them. The data hold some 80,000 clones, with 75% to 85% observed a single time. The TCR originated in a woman aged 40 to 50 with active or convalescent COVID-19. This chain uses TRBV11-2 with TRBJ2-5; perhaps TRBD1 as D (6 bases). What was sequenced was peripheral blood. CDR3 amino acids: CASSLDRGWRQETQYF. DNA of the CDR3: TGTGCCAGCAGCTTAGACAGGGGTTGGCGACAAGAGACCCAGTACTTC.